The sequence of this T cell receptor (beta chain) was determined in a study of T cells in Graves' hyperthyroidism and ophthalmopathy. The germline CDR1 and CDR2 sequences are MNHEY and SMNVEV (reference sequence). V lost 7 bases and J 3 bases, leaving 16 bases between the germline ends. The CDR3 is made up of 15 amino acids. This clonotype was observed many times. Amplified TCR beta CDR3 regions came from RNA transcripts. The HTBI primer set was used in a first-round RT-PCR of the TCR CDR3. TCRdb redid the calling of the multiplex PCR reads with MiXCR, one entry per CDR3 protein. The sample holds 300,000 to 450,000 distinct CDR3 sequences; 17% are singletons and the top ten take around 35%. The PBMCs studied were ones that came from 10 ml fresh peripheral blood.

The chain couples TRBV27 to TRBJ2-1; D might be TRBD2 (6 bases). Sequenced sample: blood. The source of this sequence is a woman in her 30s with Graves' hyperthyroidism that later progressed to Graves' ophthalmopathy. CDR3 amino acids: CASTAAGGIYNEQFF. For the CDR3, the DNA is TGTGCCAGCACCGCGGCCGGGGGAATCTACAATGAGCAGTTCTTC.